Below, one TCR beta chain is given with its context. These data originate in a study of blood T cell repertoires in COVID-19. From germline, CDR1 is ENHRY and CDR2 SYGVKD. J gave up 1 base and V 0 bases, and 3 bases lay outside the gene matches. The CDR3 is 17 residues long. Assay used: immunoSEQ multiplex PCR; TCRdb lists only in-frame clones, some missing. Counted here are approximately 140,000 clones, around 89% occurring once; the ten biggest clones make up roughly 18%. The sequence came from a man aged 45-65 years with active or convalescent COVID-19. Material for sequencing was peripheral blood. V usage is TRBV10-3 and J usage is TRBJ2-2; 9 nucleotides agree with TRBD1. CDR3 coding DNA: TGTGCCATCAGTGAGTCCCAGGGACAGGGGAACACCGGGGAGCTGTTTTTT. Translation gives CAISESQGQGNTGELFF.